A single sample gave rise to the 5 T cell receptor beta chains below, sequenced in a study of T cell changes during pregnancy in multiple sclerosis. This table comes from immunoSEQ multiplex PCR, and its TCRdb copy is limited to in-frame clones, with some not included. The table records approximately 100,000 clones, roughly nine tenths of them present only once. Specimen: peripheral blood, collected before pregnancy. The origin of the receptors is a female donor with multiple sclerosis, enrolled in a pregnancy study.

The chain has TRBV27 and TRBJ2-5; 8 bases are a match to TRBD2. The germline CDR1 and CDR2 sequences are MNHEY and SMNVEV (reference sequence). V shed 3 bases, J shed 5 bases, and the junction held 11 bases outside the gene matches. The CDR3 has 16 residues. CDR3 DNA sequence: TGTGCCAGCAGTTTGCGGCGGGAGGCTGGGGGGGAGACCCAGTACTTC. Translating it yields CASSLRREAGGETQYF.

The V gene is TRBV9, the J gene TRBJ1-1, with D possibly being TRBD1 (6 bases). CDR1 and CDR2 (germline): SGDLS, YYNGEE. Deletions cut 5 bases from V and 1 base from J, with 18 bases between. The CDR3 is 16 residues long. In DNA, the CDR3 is TGTGCCAGCAGGTCCCTCACAACAGGGAAGAACACTGAAGCTTTCTTT. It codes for CASRSLTTGKNTEAFF.

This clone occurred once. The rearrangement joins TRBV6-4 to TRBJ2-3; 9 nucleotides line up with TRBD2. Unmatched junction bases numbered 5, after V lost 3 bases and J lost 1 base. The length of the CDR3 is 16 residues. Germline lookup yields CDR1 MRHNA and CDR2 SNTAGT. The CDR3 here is CASSEIAGAGTDTQYF. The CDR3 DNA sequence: TGTGCCAGCAGTGAGATAGCGGGGGCGGGCACAGATACGCAGTATTTT.

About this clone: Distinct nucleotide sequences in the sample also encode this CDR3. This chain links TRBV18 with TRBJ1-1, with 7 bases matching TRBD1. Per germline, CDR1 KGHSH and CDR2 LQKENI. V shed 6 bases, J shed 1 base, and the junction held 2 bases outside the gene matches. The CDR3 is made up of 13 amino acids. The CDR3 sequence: CASSRQGNTEAFF. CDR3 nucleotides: TGTGCCAGCTCGCGACAGGGGAACACTGAAGCTTTCTTT.

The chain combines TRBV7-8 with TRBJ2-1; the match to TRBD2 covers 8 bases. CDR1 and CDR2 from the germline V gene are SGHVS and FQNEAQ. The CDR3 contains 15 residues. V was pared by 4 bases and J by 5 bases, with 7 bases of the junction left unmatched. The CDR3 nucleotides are TGTGCCAGCAGCTCCCCGGGACTAGGAAACAATGAGCAGTTCTTC. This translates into CASSSPGLGNNEQFF.